This TCR beta chain was found in a study of shared clonotypes between healthy human individuals. The study's findings and limits: On the whole, naive subsets had larger estimated richness than memory subsets had. The study found lower generation probabilities in non-shared clonotypes than in those shared by all four donors.

Note on this clone: Antigen specificity is unknown.

Per the germline V gene, CDR1 is MGHRA and CDR2 is YSYEKL. The V end was cut by 0 bases, the J end by 4 bases, with 0 bases between. The CDR3 runs 11 residues. Sequencing was performed with immunoSEQ multiplex PCR; in TCRdb, only in-frame clones are kept and a portion is missing. The table includes some 2 million clones, over 85% detected once. CD45RO negativity and positive selection for CCR7 defined naive CD8 cells, a population that excluded terminally differentiated effector memory CD45RA+ cells. The sample consisted of naive CD8+ T cells sorted from blood. The chain is built from TRBV4-1 and TRBJ2-5, with no clear D. The source of this sequence is a man aged 18 to 35 in good health. CDR3 residues: CASSQEETQYF. For the CDR3, the DNA is TGCGCCAGCAGCCAAGAAGAGACCCAGTACTTC.